The 11 T cell receptor beta chains below all came from one sample that was sequenced in a study of blood T cells in healthy people across ages. Using a J-beta primer mix together with a sample-barcoded 5' primer, a second PCR was run for roughly 7 to 12 cycles. Each CDR3 protein is one row after TCRdb ran MiXCR on the 5' RACE reads. This table holds around 690,000 distinct CDR3 sequences, about 53% found once. The sample consisted of blood. The receptors here all came from a man aged 55-75 years in good health.

In its sample, this clonotype was seen once. V gene TRBV6-5 combines with J gene TRBJ2-4; weak D call: TRBD2 (6 bases). With the DNA end fitting TRBJ2-7 better, the J assignment may be wrong. Germline values: CDR1 MNHEY, CDR2 SVGAGI. This CDR3 comprises 15 residues. CDR3 bases: TGTGCCAGCAGTTACTCGGGACTTAACCCCTACGAGCAGTACTTC. Amino acids: CASSYSGLNPYEQYF.

This clonotype was seen a handful of times. The rearrangement links TRBV27 to TRBJ2-3; a weak D match, TRBD2 (5 bases). This CDR3 is built from 13 residues. Trimming took off 3 bases at V and 5 bases at J, with 9 bases between the two ends. Per the germline V gene, CDR1 is MNHEY and CDR2 is SMNVEV (reference sequence). The CDR3 region has the DNA TGTGCCAGCAGTTTTGTTGGAGGAGATACGCAGTATTTT. It yields the protein CASSFVGGDTQYF.

This chain joins TRBV5-1 and TRBJ2-5; D is possibly TRBD2 (5 bases). The CDR3 loop spans 15 amino acids. Germline loops: CDR1 SGHRS, CDR2 YFSETQ. Between the trimmed V and J ends, which lost 3 bases and 3 bases, there was a span of 15 bases. CDR3 residues: CASSWAGGFEETQYF. The CDR3 DNA sequence: TGCGCCAGCAGCTGGGCGGGCGGGTTCGAAGAGACCCAGTACTTC.

The CDR3 protein is CASSVRQGAGWDEQFF. CDR3 coding DNA: TGTGCCAGCAGCGTCAGACAGGGGGCGGGTTGGGATGAGCAGTTCTTC. V is TRBV9 and J is TRBJ2-1, with 10 bases aligning to TRBD1. Trimming cost V 2 bases and J 8 bases; bases outside gene matches: 10. The CDR3 length is 16 residues. Germline V gives CDR1 SGDLS, CDR2 YYNGEE.

The chain is built from TRBV25-1 and TRBJ2-7, with 11 bases lining up with TRBD1. V gave up 5 bases and J gave up 9 bases; unmatched junction bases: 9. The germline gives CDR1 MGHDK, CDR2 SYGVNS. The CDR3 runs to 14 residues. As DNA, the CDR3 is TGTGCCAGCAGTCCCACCGGGACAGGGGGGATGCAGTACTTC. Residues: CASSPTGTGGMQYF.

This clonotype is a singleton in its sample. The chain employs TRBV11-2 and TRBJ2-1; 10 bases line up with TRBD1. This CDR3 is 16 amino acids long. V dropped 5 bases and J dropped 1; count of bases not matched to a gene: 5. Germline loops: CDR1 SGHAT, CDR2 FQNNGV. CDR3 sequence reads: CASSHRDRGSYNEQFF. The CDR3 bases are TGTGCCAGCAGCCACCGGGACAGGGGTTCCTACAATGAGCAGTTCTTC.

This clonotype has a handful of counts. The rearrangement links TRBV7-9 to TRBJ2-5, with 8 nucleotides matching TRBD1. The CDR3 spans 16 residues. Germline CDR1 is SEHNR and CDR2 is FQNEAQ (reference sequence). The junction had 12 bases not matched to a gene; V was cut back by 4 bases and J by 5 bases. The CDR3 coding sequence is TGTGCCAGCAGCTCGGGATTGACAGGGGTCGATGAGACCCAGTACTTC. Protein: CASSSGLTGVDETQYF.

About this clonotype itself: A much more abundant neighbour one base away suggests this may be a read error. The J gene is TRBJ2-1, the V gene TRBV4-1; 10 bases line up with TRBD2. Gene TRBJ2-7 matches the end of the DNA better, so the J call may be wrong. The germline gives CDR1 MGHRA, CDR2 YSYEKL. This CDR3 comprises 16 residues. The DNA of the CDR3 is TGCGCCAGCAGCCAAGGACTAGCGGGCCTCTACAATGAGCAGTACTTC. Translated, it gives CASSQGLAGLYNEQYF.

The V call is TRBV6-6, the J call TRBJ1-5; D call uncertain. Trimming took off 0 bases at V and 4 bases at J, with 7 bases between the two ends. The CDR3 length is 14 residues. Germline V gene lookup returns CDR1 MNHNY and CDR2 SVGAGI (reference sequence). The CDR3 spells CASSYSSGNQPQHF. CDR3 DNA sequence: TGTGCCAGCAGTTACTCGTCGGGGAATCAGCCCCAGCATTTT.

This clonotype came up once. This chain links TRBV11-2 with TRBJ2-5; D is perhaps TRBD2 (7 bases). V was shortened by 5 bases and J by 4 bases, with 20 bases between the two germline ends. Germline lookup yields CDR1 SGHAT and CDR2 FQNNGV. The CDR3 length is 16 residues. CDR3 loop: CASSPTGGGFAETQYF. CDR3 nucleotides: TGTGCCAGCAGCCCAACTGGCGGGGGCTTTGCAGAGACCCAGTACTTC.

The genes are TRBV28 and TRBJ2-5; D may be TRBD1 (6 bases). The CDR3 contains 14 residues. Trimming removed 1 base from V and 4 bases from J, with 10 bases in between. Looked up from germline, CDR1 is MDHEN and CDR2 is SYDVKM. The CDR3 is CASSLYKGVETQYF. The DNA for the CDR3 is TGTGCCAGCAGTTTATATAAGGGGGTAGAGACCCAGTACTTC.